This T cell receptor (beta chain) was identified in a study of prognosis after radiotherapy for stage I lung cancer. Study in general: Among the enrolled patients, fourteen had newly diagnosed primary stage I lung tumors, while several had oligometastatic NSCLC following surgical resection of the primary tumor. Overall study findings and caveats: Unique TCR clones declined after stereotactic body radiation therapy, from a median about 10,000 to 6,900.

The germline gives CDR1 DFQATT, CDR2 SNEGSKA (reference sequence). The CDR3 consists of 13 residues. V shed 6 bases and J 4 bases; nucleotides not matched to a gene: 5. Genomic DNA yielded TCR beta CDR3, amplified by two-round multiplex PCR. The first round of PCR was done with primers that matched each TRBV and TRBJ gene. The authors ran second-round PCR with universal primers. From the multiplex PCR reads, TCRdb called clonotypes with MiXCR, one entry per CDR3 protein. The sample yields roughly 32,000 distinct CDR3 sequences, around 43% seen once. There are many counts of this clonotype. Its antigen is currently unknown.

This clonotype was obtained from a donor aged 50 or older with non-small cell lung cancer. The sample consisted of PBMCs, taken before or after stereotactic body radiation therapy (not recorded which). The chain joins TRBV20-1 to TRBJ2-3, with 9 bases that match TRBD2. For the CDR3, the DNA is TGCAGTGCACTGGGACTAGCATCAGATACGCAGTATTTT. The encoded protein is CSALGLASDTQYF.